This T cell receptor (beta chain) was identified during a study of T cell repertoires in cytomegalovirus infection. Study background: Both a matching HLA type and CMV infection were indicated by public TCR beta signatures. Study-wide results and caveats: Individuals carrying CMV plus the relevant HLA were identified by cumulative frequency of public TCR beta families. Dominating the ex vivo response were HLA-C-restricted CMV-specific TCR beta clonotypes.

This clonotype has a handful of counts. Its antigen remains unidentified. TCRdb independently ran MiXCR on the reads; one entry per CDR3 protein. This table has 200,000 to 300,000 distinct CDR3 sequences, approximately 10% appearing once. V lost 5 bases, J lost 3 bases, and 3 bases stayed unmatched. The CDR3 consists of 13 residues. CDR1 is KGHSH, CDR2 LQKENI, per germline. V usage is TRBV18 and J usage is TRBJ2-5, with 7 bases that match TRBD1. This sequence was found in a human donor in good health (CMV status not recorded). Some clones in this sample may be carry-over from other donors' samples. Sequenced input: PBMCs. The CDR3 loop is CASSSGQKETQYF. The CDR3 DNA is TGTGCCAGCTCATCGGGACAGAAAGAGACCCAGTACTTC.